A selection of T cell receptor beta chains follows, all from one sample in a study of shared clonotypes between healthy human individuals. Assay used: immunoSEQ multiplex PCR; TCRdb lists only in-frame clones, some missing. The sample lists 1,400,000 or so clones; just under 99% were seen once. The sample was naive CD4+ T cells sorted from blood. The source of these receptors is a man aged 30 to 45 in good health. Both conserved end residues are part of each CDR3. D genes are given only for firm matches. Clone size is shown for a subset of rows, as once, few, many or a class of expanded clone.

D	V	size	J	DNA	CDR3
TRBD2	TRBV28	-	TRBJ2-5	TGTGCCAGCATCATGACTAGCGGGAGGGCCGGTGAGACCCAGTACTTC	CASIMTSGRAGETQYF
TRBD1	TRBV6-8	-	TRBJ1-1	TGTGCCAGCAGCAGATGGCCAGGGGGCATGAACACTGAAGCTTTCTTT	CASSRWPGGMNTEAFF
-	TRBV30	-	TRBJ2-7	TGTGCCTGGAGTTGGGGATACGAGCAGTACTTC	CAWSWGYEQYF
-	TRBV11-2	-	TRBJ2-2	TGTGCCAGCAGCCCCCTAAGAGGGAACACCGGGGAGCTGTTTTTT	CASSPLRGNTGELFF
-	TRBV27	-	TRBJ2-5	TGTGCCAGCAGTCTTGGGGAGACCCAGTACTTC	CASSLGETQYF
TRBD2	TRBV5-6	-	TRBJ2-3	TGTGCCAGCAGCTTGGAACTAGCGGGAGGAGATACGCAGTATTTT	CASSLELAGGDTQYF
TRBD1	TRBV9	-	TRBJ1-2	TGTGCCAGCACCGGGGACAGGGACGGTGGCTACACCTTC	CASTGDRDGGYTF
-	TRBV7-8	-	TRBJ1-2	TGTGCCAGCAGCTTAGGGGCCGGGAGGGGGTATGGCTACACCTTC	CASSLGAGRGYGYTF
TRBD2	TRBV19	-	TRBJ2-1	TGTGCCAGTAGTCCGGGACTAGCGGAGTACAATGAGCAGTTCTTC	CASSPGLAEYNEQFF
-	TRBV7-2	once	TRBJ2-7	TGTGCCAGCAGCTTAGGTGTCAGCTACGAGCAGTACTTC	CASSLGVSYEQYF
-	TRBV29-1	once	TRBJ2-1	TGCAGCGTTGAAAAACTAGGAGAGCAGTTCTTC	CSVEKLGEQFF
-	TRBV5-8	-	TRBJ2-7	TGTGCCAGCAGCCCTCTCTACGAGCAGTACTTC	CASSPLYEQYF
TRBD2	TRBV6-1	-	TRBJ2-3	TGTGCCAGCAGTCGATCAGCGGGGTCCACAGATACGCAGTATTTT	CASSRSAGSTDTQYF
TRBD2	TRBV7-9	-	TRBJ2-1	TGTGCCAGCAGCCCGCTAGCGGGAGGGCCTAAAGACAATGAGCAGTTCTTC	CASSPLAGGPKDNEQFF
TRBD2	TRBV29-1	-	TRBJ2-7	TGCAGCGTTGACGTGACTAGCGGGCGCTACGAGCAGTACTTC	CSVDVTSGRYEQYF
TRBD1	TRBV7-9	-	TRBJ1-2	TGTGCCAGCAGTAGGGACAGCCATGGCTACACCTTC	CASSRDSHGYTF
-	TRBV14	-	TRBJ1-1	TGTGCCAGCAGCCATGATACCCCAGGTTTAGCTGAAGCTTTCTTT	CASSHDTPGLAEAFF
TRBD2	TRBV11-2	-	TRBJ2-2	TGTGCCAGCAGTCCCCACGTAGCGGGAGGGCTTTTCACCGGGGAGCTGTTTTTT	CASSPHVAGGLFTGELFF